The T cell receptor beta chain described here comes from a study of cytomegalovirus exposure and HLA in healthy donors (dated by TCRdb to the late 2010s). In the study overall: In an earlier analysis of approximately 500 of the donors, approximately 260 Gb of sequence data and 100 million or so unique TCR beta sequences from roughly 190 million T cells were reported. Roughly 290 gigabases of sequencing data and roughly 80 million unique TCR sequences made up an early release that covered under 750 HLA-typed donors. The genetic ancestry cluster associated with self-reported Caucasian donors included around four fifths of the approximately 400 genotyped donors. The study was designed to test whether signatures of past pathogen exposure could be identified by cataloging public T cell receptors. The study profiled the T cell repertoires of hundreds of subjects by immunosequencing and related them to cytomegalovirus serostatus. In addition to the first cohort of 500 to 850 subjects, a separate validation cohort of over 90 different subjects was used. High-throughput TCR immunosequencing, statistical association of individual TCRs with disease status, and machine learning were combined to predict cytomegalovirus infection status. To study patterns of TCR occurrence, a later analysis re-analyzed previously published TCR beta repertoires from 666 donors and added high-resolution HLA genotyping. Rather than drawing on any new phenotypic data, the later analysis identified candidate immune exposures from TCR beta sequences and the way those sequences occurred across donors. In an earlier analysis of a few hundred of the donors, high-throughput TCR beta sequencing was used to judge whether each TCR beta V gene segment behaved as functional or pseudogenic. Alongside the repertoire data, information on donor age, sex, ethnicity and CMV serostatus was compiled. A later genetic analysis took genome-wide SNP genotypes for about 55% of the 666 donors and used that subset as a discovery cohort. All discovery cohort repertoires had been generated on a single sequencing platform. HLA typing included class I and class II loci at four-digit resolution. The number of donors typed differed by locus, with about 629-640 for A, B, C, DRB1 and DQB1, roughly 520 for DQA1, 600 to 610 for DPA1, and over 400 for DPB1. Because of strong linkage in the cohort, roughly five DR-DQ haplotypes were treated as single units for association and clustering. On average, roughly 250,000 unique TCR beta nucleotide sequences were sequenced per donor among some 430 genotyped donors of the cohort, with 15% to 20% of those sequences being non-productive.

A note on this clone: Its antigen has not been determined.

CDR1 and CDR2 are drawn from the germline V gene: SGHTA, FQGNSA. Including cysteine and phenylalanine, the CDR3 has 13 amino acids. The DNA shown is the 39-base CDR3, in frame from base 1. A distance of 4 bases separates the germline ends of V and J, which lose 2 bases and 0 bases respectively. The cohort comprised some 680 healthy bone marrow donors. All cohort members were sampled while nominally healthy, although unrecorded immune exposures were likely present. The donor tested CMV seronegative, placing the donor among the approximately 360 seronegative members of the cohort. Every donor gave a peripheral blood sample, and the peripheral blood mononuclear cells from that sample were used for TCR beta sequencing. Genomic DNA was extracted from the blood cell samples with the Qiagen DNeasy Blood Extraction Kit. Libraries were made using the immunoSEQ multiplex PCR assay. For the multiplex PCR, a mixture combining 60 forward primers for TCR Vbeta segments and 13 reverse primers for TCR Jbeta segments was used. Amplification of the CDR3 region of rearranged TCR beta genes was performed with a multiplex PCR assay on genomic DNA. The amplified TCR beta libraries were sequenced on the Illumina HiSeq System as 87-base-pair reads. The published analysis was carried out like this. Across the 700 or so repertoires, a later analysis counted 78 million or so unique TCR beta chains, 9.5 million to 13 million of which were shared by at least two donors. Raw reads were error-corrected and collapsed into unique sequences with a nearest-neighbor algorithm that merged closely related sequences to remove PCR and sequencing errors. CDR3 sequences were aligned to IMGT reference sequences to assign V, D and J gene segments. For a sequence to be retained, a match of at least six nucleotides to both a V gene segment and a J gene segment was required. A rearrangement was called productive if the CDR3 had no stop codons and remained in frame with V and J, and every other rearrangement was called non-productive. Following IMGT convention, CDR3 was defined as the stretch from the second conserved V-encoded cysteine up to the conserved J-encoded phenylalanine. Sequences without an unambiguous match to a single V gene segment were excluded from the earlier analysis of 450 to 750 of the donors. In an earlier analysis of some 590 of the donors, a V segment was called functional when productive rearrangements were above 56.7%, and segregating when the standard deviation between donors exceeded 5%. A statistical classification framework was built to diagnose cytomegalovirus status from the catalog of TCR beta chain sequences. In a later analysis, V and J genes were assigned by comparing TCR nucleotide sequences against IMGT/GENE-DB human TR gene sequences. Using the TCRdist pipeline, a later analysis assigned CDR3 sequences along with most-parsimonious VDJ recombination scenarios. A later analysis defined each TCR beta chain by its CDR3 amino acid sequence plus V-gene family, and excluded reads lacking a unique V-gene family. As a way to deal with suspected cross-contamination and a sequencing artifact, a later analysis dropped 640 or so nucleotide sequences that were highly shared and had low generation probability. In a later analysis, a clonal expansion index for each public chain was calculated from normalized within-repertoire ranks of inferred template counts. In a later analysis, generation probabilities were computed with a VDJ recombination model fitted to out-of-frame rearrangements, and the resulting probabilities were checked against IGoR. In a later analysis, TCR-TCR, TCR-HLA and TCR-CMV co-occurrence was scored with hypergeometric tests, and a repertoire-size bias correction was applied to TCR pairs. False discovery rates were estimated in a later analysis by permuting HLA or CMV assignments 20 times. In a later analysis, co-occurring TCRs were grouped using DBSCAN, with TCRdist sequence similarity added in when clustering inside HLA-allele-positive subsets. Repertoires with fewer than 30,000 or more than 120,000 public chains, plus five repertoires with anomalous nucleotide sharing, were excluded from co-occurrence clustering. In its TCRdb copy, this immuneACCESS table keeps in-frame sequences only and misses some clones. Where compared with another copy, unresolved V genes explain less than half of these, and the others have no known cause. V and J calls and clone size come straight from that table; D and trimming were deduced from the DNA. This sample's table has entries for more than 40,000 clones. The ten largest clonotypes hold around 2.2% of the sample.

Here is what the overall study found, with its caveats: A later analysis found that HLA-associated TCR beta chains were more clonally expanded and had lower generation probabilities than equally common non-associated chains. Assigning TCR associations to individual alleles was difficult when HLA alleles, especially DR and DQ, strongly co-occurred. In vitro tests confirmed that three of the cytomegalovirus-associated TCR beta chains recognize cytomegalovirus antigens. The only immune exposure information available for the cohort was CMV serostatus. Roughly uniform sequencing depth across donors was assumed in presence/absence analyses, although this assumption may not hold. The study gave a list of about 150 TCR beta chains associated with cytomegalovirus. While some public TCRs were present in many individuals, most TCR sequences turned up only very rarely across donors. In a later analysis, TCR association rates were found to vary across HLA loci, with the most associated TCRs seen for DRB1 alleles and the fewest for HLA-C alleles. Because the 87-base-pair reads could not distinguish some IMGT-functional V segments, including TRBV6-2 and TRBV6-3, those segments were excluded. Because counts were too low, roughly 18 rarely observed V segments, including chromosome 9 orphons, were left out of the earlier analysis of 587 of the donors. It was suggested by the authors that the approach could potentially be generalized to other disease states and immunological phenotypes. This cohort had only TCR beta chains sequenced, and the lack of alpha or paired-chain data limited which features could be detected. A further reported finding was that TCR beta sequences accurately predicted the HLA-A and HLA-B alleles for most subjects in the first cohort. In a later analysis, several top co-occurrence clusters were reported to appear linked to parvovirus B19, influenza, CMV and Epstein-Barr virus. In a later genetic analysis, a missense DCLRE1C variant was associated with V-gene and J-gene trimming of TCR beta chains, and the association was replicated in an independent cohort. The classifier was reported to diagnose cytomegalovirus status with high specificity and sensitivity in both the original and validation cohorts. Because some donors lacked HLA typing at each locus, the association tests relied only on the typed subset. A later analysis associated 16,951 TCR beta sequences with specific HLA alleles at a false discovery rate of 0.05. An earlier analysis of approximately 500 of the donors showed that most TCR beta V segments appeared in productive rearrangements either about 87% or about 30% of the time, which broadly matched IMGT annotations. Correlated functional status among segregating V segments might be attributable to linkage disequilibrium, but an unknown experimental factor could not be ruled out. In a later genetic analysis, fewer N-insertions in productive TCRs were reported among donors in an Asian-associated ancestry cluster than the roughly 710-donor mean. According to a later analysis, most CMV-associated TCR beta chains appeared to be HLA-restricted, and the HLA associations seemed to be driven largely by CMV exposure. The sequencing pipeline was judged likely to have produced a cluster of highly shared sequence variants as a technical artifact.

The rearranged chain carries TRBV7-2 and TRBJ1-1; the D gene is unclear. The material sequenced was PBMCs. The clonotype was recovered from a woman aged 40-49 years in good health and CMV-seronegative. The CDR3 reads CASSLTVNTEAFF. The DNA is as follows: TGTGCCAGCAGCTTAACAGTGAACACTGAAGCTTTCTTT.